Below are 22 T cell receptor beta chains sequenced from a single sample in a study of cytomegalovirus exposure and HLA in healthy donors. Use of 60 Vbeta and 13 Jbeta primers characterized the PCR. TCRdb's copy holds only in-frame clones and misses some; the assay was immunoSEQ multiplex PCR. Of 150,000 to 200,000 clones in the sample, roughly 83% were seen once. Sequencing was carried out using PBMCs. Source of these receptors: a boy aged 5-17 years in good health and CMV-seronegative.

CDR3 amino acids: CASSEGLAGLNNEQFF. The CDR3 DNA is TGCGCCAGCAGCGAGGGACTAGCGGGGCTGAACAATGAGCAGTTCTTC. The chain links TRBV5-1 to TRBJ2-1, with 13 bases lining up with TRBD2. The CDR3 consists of 16 residues. With 4 bases clipped from V and 5 bases from J, the junction kept 6 bases outside the gene matches. Germline V gene lookup returns CDR1 SGHRS and CDR2 YFSETQ.

A single count supports this clone. The genes are TRBV4-1 and TRBJ2-7; 9 positions match TRBD2. Trimming cost V 0 bases and J 5 bases; bases outside gene matches: 14. This CDR3 spans 18 amino acids. Germline V lookup: CDR1 MGHRA, CDR2 YSYEKL. The CDR3 region has the DNA TGCGCCAGCAGCCAAGACCGTCTTAGCGGGAGAGGTTTCGACGAGCAGTACTTC. It is translated as CASSQDRLSGRGFDEQYF.

This clone was picked up a small number of times. The rearrangement uses TRBV6-1 and TRBJ2-7; D is perhaps TRBD1 (6 bases). Germline V gene lookup returns CDR1 MNHNS and CDR2 SASEGT. CDR3 length: 14 amino acids. Trimming cost V 10 bases and J 0 bases, with 16 bases left between them. As DNA, the CDR3 is TGTGCCACCTCCGCCAGGGGAGACTCCTACGAGCAGTACTTC. Translation gives CATSARGDSYEQYF.

The CDR3 region is CASSVGPSGSYGYTF. The DNA of the CDR3 is TGTGCCAGCAGCGTAGGTCCGTCGGGAAGCTATGGCTACACCTTC. This chain uses TRBV9 with TRBJ1-2; no reliable D call. The CDR3 has 15 amino acids. CDR1 is SGDLS, CDR2 YYNGEE, per germline. The germline V and J ends were trimmed by 0 bases and 4 bases, with 13 bases remaining between them.

The CDR3 loop is CASSPPGGLAERWYF. Here the CDR3 DNA reads TGTGCCAGCAGCCCCCCCGGGGGACTAGCGGAACGGTGGTACTTC. The V gene is TRBV5-6, the J gene TRBJ2-7; 11 nucleotides match TRBD2. The length of the CDR3 is 15 residues. In germline, CDR1 is SGHDT, CDR2 YYEEEE. V gave up 4 bases and J gave up 12 bases; unmatched junction bases: 15.

The chain joins TRBV30 to TRBJ2-1; D perhaps matches TRBD2 (5 bases). This CDR3 contains 17 residues. V lost 1 base, J lost 0 bases, and 16 bases lay in between. The germline V gene has CDR1 GTSNPN and CDR2 SVGIG (reference sequence). CDR3 coding DNA: TGTGCCTGGAGTGCCCAGGTTGGGAGCAGCTCCTACAATGAGCAGTTCTTC. This gives the protein CAWSAQVGSSSYNEQFF.

The CDR3 reads CASSPLRDRGFQPQHF. CDR3 in DNA: TGTGCCAGCAGTCCTCTAAGGGACAGGGGTTTTCAGCCCCAGCATTTT. V is TRBV27 and J is TRBJ1-5; TRBD1 aligns across 10 bases. The junction had 10 bases not matched to a gene; V was cut back by 5 bases and J by 6 bases. The CDR3 runs to 16 residues. Germline CDR1 and CDR2: MNHEY and SMNVEV (reference sequence).

This clone occurred once. CDR3 region: CASSLMQVVFEKLFF. The CDR3 DNA reads as TGTGCCAGCAGCTTGATGCAGGTGGTGTTCGAAAAACTGTTTTTT. The chain has TRBV11-2 and TRBJ1-4; D unclear. Deletions cut 3 bases from V and 8 bases from J, with 16 bases between. CDR3 length: 15 residues. Germline assignment: CDR1 SGHAT and CDR2 FQNNGV.

This clone was counted between two and nine times. The chain employs TRBV6-5 and TRBJ1-1; D is unclear. Deletions cut 2 bases from V and 5 bases from J, with 15 bases between. Germline V gene data show CDR1 as MNHEY and CDR2 as SVGAGI. This CDR3 has 15 amino acids. This CDR3 is CASSYGGKVATEAFF. In DNA, the CDR3 is TGTGCCAGCAGTTACGGAGGGAAAGTAGCGACTGAAGCTTTCTTT.

The V and J genes are TRBV27 and TRBJ2-7; 11 bases agree with TRBD1. CDR1 is MNHEY, CDR2 SMNVEV, per germline (reference sequence). Unmatched junction bases numbered 11, after V lost 7 bases and J lost 6 bases. The CDR3 is made up of 15 amino acids. The chain's CDR3 is CASTRPGTGGLEQYF. The CDR3 nucleotides read TGTGCCAGCACCCGACCCGGGACAGGGGGACTCGAGCAGTACTTC.

The rearrangement uses TRBV29-1 and TRBJ2-6; weak D call: TRBD1 (6 bases). The CDR3 consists of 13 residues. CDR1 is SQVTM, CDR2 ANQGSEA, per germline. V lost 4 bases to trimming and J lost 2 bases, with 6 bases between them. As DNA, the CDR3 is TGCAGCGTTGGGGACACTGGGGCCAACGTCCTGACTTTC. Its protein is CSVGDTGANVLTF.

The chain has TRBV5-1 and TRBJ2-5; D is possibly TRBD1 (6 bases). CDR3 length: 14 residues. With 0 bases removed from V and 5 bases from J, the gap between germline ends came to 11 bases. Germline CDR1 and CDR2: SGHRS and YFSETQ. CDR3 region: CASSLAQGIETQYF. The CDR3 nucleotides are TGCGCCAGCAGCTTGGCACAGGGTATCGAGACCCAGTACTTC.

This clone was seen more than once but under ten times. The chain uses TRBV27 and TRBJ2-7; 11 bases line up with TRBD2. This CDR3 is built from 14 residues. V dropped 6 bases and J dropped 4; count of bases not matched to a gene: 5. Germline lookup yields CDR1 MNHEY and CDR2 SMNVEV (reference sequence). CDR3 in DNA: TGTGCCAGCAGGCCGGGACTAGCGGAGTACGAGCAGTACTTC. This translates into CASRPGLAEYEQYF.

This chain connects TRBV27 to TRBJ2-7; possibly TRBD1 for D (6 bases). The V and J ends lost 8 bases and 0 bases respectively, with 17 bases between them. The V gene's germline CDR1 is MNHEY and CDR2 SMNVEV (reference sequence). The CDR3 is 15 residues long. CDR3 protein: CASGQGKLGSYEQYF. For the CDR3, the DNA is TGTGCCAGCGGCCAGGGGAAATTGGGCTCCTACGAGCAGTACTTC.

CDR3 nucleotide sequence: TGTGCCAGTAGTAGGACTAGCGGGGGGGCCTGGAATGAGCAGTTCTTC. It is translated as CASSRTSGGAWNEQFF. The chain combines TRBV19 with TRBJ2-1; 15 bases map to TRBD2. The CDR3 has 16 residues. The V and J ends lost 4 bases and 7 bases, in that order; junction bases with no gene match: 5. Germline values: CDR1 LNHDA, CDR2 SQIVND (reference sequence). The whole variable domain, filled in from reference TRBV19 and TRBJ2-1, reads DGGITQSPKYLFRKEGQNVTLSCEQNLNHDAMYWYRQDPGQGLRLIYYSQIVNDFQKGDIAEGYSVSREKKESFPLTVTSAQKNPTAFYLCASSRTSGGAWNEQFFGPGTRLTVL.

This chain's CDR3 is CASKRRGGETQYF. CDR3 DNA: TGTGCCAGCAAGAGGCGAGGAGGGGAGACCCAGTACTTC. The chain links TRBV27 to TRBJ2-5; weak D call: TRBD2 (6 bases). The CDR3 has 13 residues. V lost 7 bases to trimming and J lost 5 bases, with 14 bases between them. CDR1 and CDR2 from the germline V gene are MNHEY and SMNVEV (reference sequence).

This rearrangement joins TRBV7-8 to TRBJ1-5; no reliable D call. This CDR3 comprises 14 residues. V dropped 0 bases and J dropped 1 base, with 4 bases sitting between them. The germline CDR1 and CDR2 sequences are SGHVS and FQNEAQ. The CDR3 nucleotides read TGTGCCAGCAGCTTAGCTCCAAGCAATCAGCCCCAGCATTTT. This gives the protein CASSLAPSNQPQHF.

The rearrangement uses TRBV6-4 and TRBJ1-5; D is uncertain. CDR3 length equals 13 residues. V lost 6 bases, J lost 6 bases, and 12 bases lay in between. From germline, CDR1 is MRHNA and CDR2 SNTAGT. CDR3 sequence (DNA): TGTGCCAGCAGCCCCGTCCCGGGTCAGCCCCAGCATTTT. Encoded protein: CASSPVPGQPQHF.

In its sample, this clone was seen once. This chain connects TRBV4-1 to TRBJ2-1; no definite D call. V gave up 3 bases and J gave up 6 bases, with 9 bases separating them. The germline CDR1 and CDR2 sequences are MGHRA and YSYEKL. The CDR3 length is 13 residues. DNA of the CDR3: TGCGCCAGCAGCCAGCCGACTGTCAATGAGCAGTTCTTC. It translates to CASSQPTVNEQFF.

As DNA, the CDR3 is TGTGCCAGCAGCTTAGAGGGACAATCACCCCTCCACTTT. This translates into CASSLEGQSPLHF. The V gene is TRBV7-2, the J gene TRBJ1-6; perhaps TRBD1 as D (6 bases). The germline CDR1 and CDR2 sequences are SGHTA and FQGNSA. CDR3 size: 13 residues. Trimming shortened V by 1 base and J by 10 bases, and 8 bases separated the two germline ends.

The chain is built from TRBV11-2 and TRBJ2-7; D not resolved. The CDR3 has 12 amino acids. Germline-derived CDR1 and CDR2 are SGHAT and FQNNGV. Deletions cut 5 bases from V and 5 bases from J, with 10 bases between. The CDR3 loop is CASSPDMHEQYF. The DNA for the CDR3 is TGTGCCAGCAGCCCCGACATGCACGAGCAGTACTTC.

This clone appeared a few times. J is TRBJ1-6 and V is TRBV6-5, with no clear D. This CDR3 region has 12 residues. Per the germline V gene, CDR1 is MNHEY and CDR2 is SVGAGI. Trimming removed 5 bases from V and 6 bases from J, with 5 bases in between. CDR3 nucleotide sequence: TGTGCCAGCAGTCCTAGTAATTCACCCCTCCACTTT. It yields the protein CASSPSNSPLHF.